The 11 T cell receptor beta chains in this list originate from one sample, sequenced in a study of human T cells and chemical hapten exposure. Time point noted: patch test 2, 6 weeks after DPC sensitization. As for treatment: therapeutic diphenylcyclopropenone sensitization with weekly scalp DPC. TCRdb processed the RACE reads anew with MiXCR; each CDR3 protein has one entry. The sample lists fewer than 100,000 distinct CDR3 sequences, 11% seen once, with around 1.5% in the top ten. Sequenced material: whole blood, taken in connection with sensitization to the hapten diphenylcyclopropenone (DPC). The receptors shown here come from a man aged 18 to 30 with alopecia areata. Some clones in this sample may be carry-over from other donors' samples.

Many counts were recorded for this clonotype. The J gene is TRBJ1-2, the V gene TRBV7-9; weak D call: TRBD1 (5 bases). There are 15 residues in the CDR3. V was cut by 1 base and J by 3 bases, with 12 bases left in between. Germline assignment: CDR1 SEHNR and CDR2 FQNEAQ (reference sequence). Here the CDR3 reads CASSLGQGTYYGYTF. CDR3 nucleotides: TGTGCCAGCAGCTTAGGTCAGGGAACGTACTATGGCTACACCTTC.

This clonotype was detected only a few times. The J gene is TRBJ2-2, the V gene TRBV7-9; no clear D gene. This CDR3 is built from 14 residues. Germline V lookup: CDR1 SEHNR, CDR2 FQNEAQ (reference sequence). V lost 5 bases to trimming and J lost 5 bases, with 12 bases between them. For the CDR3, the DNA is TGTGCCAGCAGCACTGAGACACTAACCGGGGAGCTGTTTTTT. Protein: CASSTETLTGELFF.

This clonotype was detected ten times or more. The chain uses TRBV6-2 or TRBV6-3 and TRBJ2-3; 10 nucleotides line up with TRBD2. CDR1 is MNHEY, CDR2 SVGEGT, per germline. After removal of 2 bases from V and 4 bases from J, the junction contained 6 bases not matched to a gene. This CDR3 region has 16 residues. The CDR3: CASSYGTSGVADTQYF. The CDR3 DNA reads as TGTGCCAGCAGTTACGGTACTAGCGGGGTGGCAGATACGCAGTATTTT.

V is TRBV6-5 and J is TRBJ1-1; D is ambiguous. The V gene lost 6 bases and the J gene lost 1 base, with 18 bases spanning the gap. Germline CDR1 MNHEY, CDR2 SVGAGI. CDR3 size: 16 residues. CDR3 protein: CASSHHWTEGNTEAFF. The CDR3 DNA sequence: TGTGCCAGCAGCCACCACTGGACCGAGGGGAACACTGAAGCTTTCTTT.

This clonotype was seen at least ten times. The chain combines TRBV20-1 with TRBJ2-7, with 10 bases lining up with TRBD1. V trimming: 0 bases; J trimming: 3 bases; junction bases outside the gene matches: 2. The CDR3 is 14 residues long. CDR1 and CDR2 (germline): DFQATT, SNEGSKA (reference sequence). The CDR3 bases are TGCAGTGCTAGAGATTGGACAGGGGGCTACGAGCAGTACTTC. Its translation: CSARDWTGGYEQYF.

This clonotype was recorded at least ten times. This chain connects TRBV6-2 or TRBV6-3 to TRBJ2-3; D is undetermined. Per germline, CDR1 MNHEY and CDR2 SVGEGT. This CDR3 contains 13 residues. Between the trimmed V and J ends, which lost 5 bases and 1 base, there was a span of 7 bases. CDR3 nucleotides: TGTGCCAGCAGTGACCTCCGCACAGATACGCAGTATTTT. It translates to CASSDLRTDTQYF.

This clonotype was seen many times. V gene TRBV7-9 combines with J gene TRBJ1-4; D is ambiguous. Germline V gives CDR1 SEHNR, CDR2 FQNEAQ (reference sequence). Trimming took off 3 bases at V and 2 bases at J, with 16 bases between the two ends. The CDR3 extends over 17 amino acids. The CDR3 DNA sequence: TGTGCCAGCAGCTTCTCTGGCACCCTTGGGACTAATGAAAAACTGTTTTTT. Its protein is CASSFSGTLGTNEKLFF. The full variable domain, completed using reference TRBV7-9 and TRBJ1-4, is DTGVSQNPRHKITKRGQNVTFRCDPISEHNRLYWYRQTLGQGPEFLTYFQNEAQLEKSRLLSDRFSAERPKGSFSTLEIQRTEQGDSAMYLCASSFSGTLGTNEKLFFGSGTQLSVL.

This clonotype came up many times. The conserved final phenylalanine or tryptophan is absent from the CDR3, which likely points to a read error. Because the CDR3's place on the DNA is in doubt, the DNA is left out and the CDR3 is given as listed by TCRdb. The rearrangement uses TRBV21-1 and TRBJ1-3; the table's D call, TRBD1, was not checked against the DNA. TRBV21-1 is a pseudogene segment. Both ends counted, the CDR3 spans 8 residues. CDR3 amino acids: CASNGRLP.

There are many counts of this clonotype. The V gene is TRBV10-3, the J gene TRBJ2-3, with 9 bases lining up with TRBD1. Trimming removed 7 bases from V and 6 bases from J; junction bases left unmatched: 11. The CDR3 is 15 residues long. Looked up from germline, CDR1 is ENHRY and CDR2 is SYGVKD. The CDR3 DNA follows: TGTGCCATCACCCCTACAGGGGGCGCGTGGGATACGCAGTATTTT. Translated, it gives CAITPTGGAWDTQYF.

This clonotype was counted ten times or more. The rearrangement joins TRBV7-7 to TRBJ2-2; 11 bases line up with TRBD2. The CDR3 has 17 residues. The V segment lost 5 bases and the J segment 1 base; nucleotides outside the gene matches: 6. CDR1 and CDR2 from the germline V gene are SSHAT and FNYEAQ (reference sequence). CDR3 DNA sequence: TGTGCCAGCAGCGTAAGACTAGCGGGGCTGAACACCGGGGAGCTGTTTTTT. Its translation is CASSVRLAGLNTGELFF. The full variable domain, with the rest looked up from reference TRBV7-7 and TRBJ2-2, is GAGVSQSPRYKVTKRGQDVTLRCDPISSHATLYWYQQALGQGPEFLTYFNYEAQPDKSGLPSDRFSAERPEGSISTLTIQRTEQRDSAMYRCASSVRLAGLNTGELFFGEGSRLTVL.

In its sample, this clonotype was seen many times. The CDR3 spells CATRTENTGELFF. DNA of the CDR3: TGTGCCACTCGGACGGAAAACACCGGGGAGCTGTTTTTT. This chain links TRBV10-3 with TRBJ2-2; D is unclear. The CDR3 consists of 13 residues. V was pared by 10 bases and J by 2 bases, with 11 bases between. Germline CDR1 is ENHRY and CDR2 is SYGVKD.